The 18 T cell receptor beta chains below were found in one sample sequenced in a study of T cells in Graves' hyperthyroidism and ophthalmopathy. From RNA transcripts, TCR beta CDR3 regions were amplified. The HTBI primer set was used in a first-round RT-PCR of the TCR CDR3. TCRdb re-analysed the multiplex PCR reads in MiXCR, keeping a single row per CDR3 protein. The table includes approximately 570,000 distinct CDR3 sequences, about 20% detected once. Specimen: blood. These receptors originate from a middle-aged man with Graves' ophthalmopathy.

This clonotype has only a few counts. The rearrangement uses TRBV5-1 and TRBJ2-2; no clear D gene. V dropped 0 bases and J dropped 4 bases, with 16 bases sitting between them. The germline V gene encodes CDR1 SGHRS and CDR2 YFSETQ. This CDR3 is built from 17 residues. Here the CDR3 DNA reads TGCGCCAGCAGCTTGGCCCCGACAAGGGTTGGCACCGGGGAGCTGTTTTTT. It translates to CASSLAPTRVGTGELFF. The complete variable domain, with remaining parts taken from reference TRBV5-1 and TRBJ2-2, reads KAGVTQTPRYLIKTRGQQVTLSCSPISGHRSVSWYQQTPGQGLQFLFEYFSETQRNKGNFPGRFSGRQFSNSRSEMNVSTLELGDSALYLCASSLAPTRVGTGELFFGEGSRLTVL.

This clonotype came up many times. The chain is built from TRBV19 and TRBJ1-1, with D possibly being TRBD1 (5 bases). Germline loops: CDR1 LNHDA, CDR2 SQIVND (reference sequence). Trimming removed 8 bases from V and 0 bases from J, with 13 bases in between. The CDR3 runs to 14 residues. CDR3 DNA: TGTGCCAGTCGTTGGGGGGGATTGAACACTGAAGCTTTCTTT. It encodes CASRWGGLNTEAFF.

This clonotype has a count of ten or more. The chain recombines TRBV2 with TRBJ2-7, with D hard to call. CDR3 length: 12 residues. Trimming removed 6 bases from V and 3 bases from J, with 9 bases in between. Germline CDR1 reads SNHLY; CDR2 reads FYNNEI. CDR3 bases: TGTGCCAGCAGGGGCAGAAGCTACGAGCAGTACTTC. This translates into CASRGRSYEQYF.

There are many counts of this clonotype. This chain connects TRBV7-9 to TRBJ2-3; TRBD2 might be the D (6 bases). This CDR3 comprises 15 residues. V lost 3 bases, J lost 2 bases, and 12 bases lay in between. The germline gives CDR1 SEHNR, CDR2 FQNEAQ (reference sequence). Here the CDR3 reads CASSFRDSLTDTQYF. The CDR3 DNA reads TGTGCCAGCAGCTTCCGGGACTCCCTCACAGATACGCAGTATTTT.

This clonotype was found a few times. The chain joins TRBV5-1 to TRBJ1-5; D call uncertain. The CDR3 contains 13 residues. V was trimmed by 4 bases and J by 4 bases, leaving 9 bases between them. CDR1 is SGHRS, CDR2 YFSETQ, per germline. CDR3: CASSRMPNQPQHF. The CDR3 nucleotides are TGCGCCAGCAGCCGAATGCCAAATCAGCCCCAGCATTTT.

This clonotype was seen repeatedly, ten times or more. The chain links TRBV7-9 to TRBJ1-1; TRBD1 matches 7 bases. Losses at the gene ends were 0 bases for V and 3 bases for J; bases not matched to a gene: 4. The CDR3 is 15 amino acids. Germline CDR1 is SEHNR and CDR2 is FQNEAQ (reference sequence). The CDR3, as DNA: TGTGCCAGCAGCTTAGCTGACAGGGTATACACTGAAGCTTTCTTT. Translating gives CASSLADRVYTEAFF.

This clonotype was seen a few times. V and J are TRBV3-1 and TRBJ1-2; 7 bases fit TRBD1. There are 13 residues in the CDR3. Germline CDR1 reads LGHDT; CDR2 reads YNNKEL (reference sequence). Losses at the gene ends were 4 bases for V and 7 bases for J; bases not matched to a gene: 6. The CDR3 sequence: CASSPGRDSGYTF. Written as DNA, the CDR3 is TGTGCCAGCAGCCCGGGTAGGGACAGTGGCTACACCTTC.

V and J are TRBV20-1 and TRBJ2-7; 14 nucleotides line up with TRBD2. This CDR3 spans 13 amino acids. Germline V CDR1 and CDR2: DFQATT, SNEGSKA (reference sequence). The V segment lost 6 bases and the J segment 7 bases; nucleotides outside the gene matches: 5. The CDR3, as DNA: TGCAGTGCCCGGTGGACTAGCGGGAGGGAGCAGTACTTC. Protein sequence: CSARWTSGREQYF.

The chain joins TRBV11-2 to TRBJ2-1; the D call may be TRBD1 or TRBD2 (5 bases each). The CDR3 is made up of 16 amino acids. V lost 5 bases, J lost 0 bases, and 14 bases lay in between. The V gene's germline CDR1 is SGHAT and CDR2 FQNNGV. The CDR3 protein is CASSIRGDSSYNEQFF. Written as DNA, the CDR3 is TGTGCCAGCAGCATAAGAGGGGATAGCTCCTACAATGAGCAGTTCTTC.

This clonotype was recorded many times. The chain is built from TRBV11-2 and TRBJ1-2; 7 bases fit TRBD1. Germline V lookup: CDR1 SGHAT, CDR2 FQNNGV. CDR3 size: 15 residues. Germline trimming cut 5 bases from V and 6 bases from J; bases unmatched to any gene: 12. Written as DNA, the CDR3 is TGTGCCAGCAGCCCGGAGGCCAGGGGGTTGCATGGCTACACCTTC. Protein product: CASSPEARGLHGYTF.

The rearrangement joins TRBV9 to TRBJ1-4; D remains ambiguous. V was shortened by 3 bases and J by 3 bases, with 9 bases between the two germline ends. The CDR3 sequence is 14 residues long. Germline CDR1 SGDLS, CDR2 YYNGEE. CDR3 sequence: CASSEGPSNEKLFF. In DNA, the CDR3 is TGTGCCAGCAGCGAAGGACCCTCTAATGAAAAACTGTTTTTT.

This clonotype showed up many times. The chain recombines TRBV7-3 with TRBJ2-3; 8 nucleotides line up with TRBD2. CDR1 is SGHTA and CDR2 is FQGTGA in the germline V gene. The V segment lost 4 bases and the J segment 6 bases; nucleotides outside the gene matches: 6. The CDR3 is made up of 14 amino acids. The CDR3 sequence: CASSYGLAGDTQYF. DNA of the CDR3: TGTGCCAGCAGCTACGGACTAGCAGGCGATACGCAGTATTTT.

This chain joins TRBV5-1 and TRBJ2-5, with a possible D match to TRBD2 (5 bases). V was cut by 5 bases and J by 4 bases, with 12 bases left in between. The CDR3 spans 13 residues. Germline lookup yields CDR1 SGHRS and CDR2 YFSETQ. CDR3 region: CASRGSGTETQYF. The CDR3 nucleotides are TGCGCCAGCAGGGGATCGGGAACAGAGACCCAGTACTTC.

V is TRBV12-3 or TRBV12-4 and J is TRBJ2-3, with 11 bases aligning to TRBD2. The trim removed 4 bases at V and 1 base at J, leaving 13 bases unmatched. The CDR3 runs 19 residues. CDR3: CASSSPPLAGAIGTDTQYF. CDR3 coding DNA: TGTGCCAGCAGTTCTCCCCCACTAGCGGGAGCGATCGGCACAGATACGCAGTATTTT.

This clonotype was seen more than once but under ten times. The chain links TRBV19 to TRBJ2-4; TRBD2 matches 8 bases. The CDR3 extends over 16 amino acids. The ends lost 9 bases at V and 0 bases at J; junction bases unmatched: 10. Germline loops: CDR1 LNHDA, CDR2 SQIVND (reference sequence). The CDR3 spells CASNIAGGIAKNIQYF. The CDR3 DNA sequence: TGTGCCAGCAACATCGCGGGGGGCATAGCCAAAAACATTCAGTACTTC.

This clonotype was detected only a few times. V and J are TRBV28 and TRBJ1-5; the D is unclear. V lost 6 bases to trimming and J lost 3 bases, with 9 bases between them. Germline V gene data show CDR1 as MDHEN and CDR2 as SYDVKM. This CDR3 spans 13 amino acids. This CDR3 is CASSSGPNQPQHF. CDR3 DNA: TGTGCCAGCAGCTCTGGACCCAATCAGCCCCAGCATTTT.

The genes are TRBV7-8 and TRBJ2-5; 8 nucleotides agree with TRBD2. Unmatched junction bases numbered 4, after V lost 0 bases and J lost 7 bases. The germline V gene has CDR1 SGHVS and CDR2 FQNEAQ. CDR3 length: 14 amino acids. CDR3 bases: TGTGCCAGCAGCTTAGCGGCGGGGGGCTGGACCCAGTACTTC. Its protein product is CASSLAAGGWTQYF.

There are many counts of this clonotype. The chain employs TRBV12-3 or TRBV12-4 and TRBJ2-4; 9 bases map to TRBD1. This CDR3 has 15 residues. The V gene end was trimmed by 5 bases and the J gene end by 5 bases; junction bases not matched to a gene: 7. CDR3 residues: CASSRGQGIQNIQYF. The CDR3 DNA sequence: TGTGCCAGCAGTCGGGGACAGGGAATCCAAAACATTCAGTACTTC.